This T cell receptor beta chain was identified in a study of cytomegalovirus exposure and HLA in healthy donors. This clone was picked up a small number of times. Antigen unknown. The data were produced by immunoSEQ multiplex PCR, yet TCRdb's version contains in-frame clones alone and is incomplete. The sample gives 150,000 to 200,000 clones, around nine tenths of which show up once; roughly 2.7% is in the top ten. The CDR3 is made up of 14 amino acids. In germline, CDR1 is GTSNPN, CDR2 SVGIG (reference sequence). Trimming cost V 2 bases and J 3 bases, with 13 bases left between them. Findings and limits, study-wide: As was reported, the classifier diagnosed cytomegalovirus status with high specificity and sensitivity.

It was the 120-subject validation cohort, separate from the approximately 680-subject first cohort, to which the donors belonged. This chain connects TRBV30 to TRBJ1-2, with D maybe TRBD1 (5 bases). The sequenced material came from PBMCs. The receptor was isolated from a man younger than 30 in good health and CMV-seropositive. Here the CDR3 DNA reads TGTGCCTGGAGTCCCCTCGGGGGGGACTATGGCTACACCTTC. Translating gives CAWSPLGGDYGYTF.